This T cell receptor (beta chain) was retrieved from a study of blood T cells in healthy people across ages. Study-wide results and caveats: PBMCs left unsorted prevented a conclusive naive versus antigen-experienced comparison.

This clonotype was detected ten times or more. Its cognate antigen is unknown. The CDR3 is 15 residues long. Trimming took 2 bases from V and 7 from J; bases not matched to a gene: 11. The germline gives CDR1 SGHRS, CDR2 YFSETQ. For the second PCR, which ran for about 7 to 12 cycles, a sample-barcoded 5' primer and a J-beta primer mix were used. Each CDR3 protein is one row after TCRdb ran MiXCR on the 5' RACE reads. Of 750,000 to 1,000,000 distinct CDR3 sequences listed, 25% to 35% are singletons. These data were also reused for a study on T cells of mothers and their children.

The clonotype was recovered from a woman aged 40 to 50 in good health. The rearrangement links TRBV5-1 to TRBJ1-2; 7 nucleotides line up with TRBD1. The sample taken for sequencing was blood. The DNA of the CDR3 is TGCGCCAGCAGCTTTGGTACAGGGACAGTTGTTGGCTACACCTTC. Translation gives CASSFGTGTVVGYTF.